This T cell receptor beta chain was recorded in a study of identical twins. TCRdb recomputed calls from the 5' RACE reads with MiXCR, one row per CDR3 protein. This table holds 500,000 to 600,000 distinct CDR3 sequences, under 25% found once. Study conclusions and caveats: There was an excess of low generation probability in the out-of-frame alpha sequences that twins shared.

Germline-derived CDR1 and CDR2 are DFQATT and SNEGSKA (reference sequence). Trimming pared 1 base from V and 0 bases from J, leaving 13 bases between. The length of the CDR3 is 17 residues. This clonotype was counted only a few times. The antigen is not known. This same sample was also taken into another study, of T cells expressing NK-cell markers. That source notes: Dominant NKG2C+ clonotypes were found to form roughly 1.0-7.5% of CD8+ T cells in 5 or 6 donors.

Source material: CD4+ T cells sorted from blood. The clonotype comes from a woman under 30 in good health. The J gene is TRBJ1-6, the V gene TRBV20-1; D unclear. The CDR3 sequence is CSARGPYKSSYNSPLHF. The CDR3 DNA reads as TGCAGTGCTAGAGGCCCTTACAAGAGCTCCTATAATTCACCCCTCCACTTT.